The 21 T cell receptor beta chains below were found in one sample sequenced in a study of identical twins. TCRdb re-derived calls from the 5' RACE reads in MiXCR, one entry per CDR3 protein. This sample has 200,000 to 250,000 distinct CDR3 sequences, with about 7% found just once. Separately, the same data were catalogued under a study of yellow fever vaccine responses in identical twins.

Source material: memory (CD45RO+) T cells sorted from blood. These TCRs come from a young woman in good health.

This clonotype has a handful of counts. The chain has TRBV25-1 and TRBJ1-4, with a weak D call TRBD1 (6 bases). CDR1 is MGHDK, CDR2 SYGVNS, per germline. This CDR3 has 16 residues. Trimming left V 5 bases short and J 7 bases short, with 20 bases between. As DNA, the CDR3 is TGTGCCAGCAGTCCTCCACGGGCAGGGGTGGGTGAAAAACTGTTTTTT. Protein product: CASSPPRAGVGEKLFF.

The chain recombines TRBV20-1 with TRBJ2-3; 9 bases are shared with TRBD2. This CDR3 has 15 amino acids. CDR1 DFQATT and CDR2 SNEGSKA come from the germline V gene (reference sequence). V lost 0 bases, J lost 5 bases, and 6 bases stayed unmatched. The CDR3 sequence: CSAREGGGAGDTQYF. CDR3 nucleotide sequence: TGCAGTGCTAGAGAGGGCGGGGGGGCTGGAGATACGCAGTATTTT.

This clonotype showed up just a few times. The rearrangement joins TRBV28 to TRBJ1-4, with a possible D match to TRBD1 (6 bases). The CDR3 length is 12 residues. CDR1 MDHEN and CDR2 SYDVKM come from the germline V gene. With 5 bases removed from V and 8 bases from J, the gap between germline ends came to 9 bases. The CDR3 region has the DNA TGTGCCAGCAGTGGGGGGCAGGAAAAACTGTTTTTT. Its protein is CASSGGQEKLFF.

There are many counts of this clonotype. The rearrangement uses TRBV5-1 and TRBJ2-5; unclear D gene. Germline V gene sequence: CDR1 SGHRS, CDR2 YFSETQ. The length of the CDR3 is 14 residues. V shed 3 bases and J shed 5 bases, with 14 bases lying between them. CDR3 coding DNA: TGCGCCAGCAGCTCTCGGCACCCTAGGGAGACCCAGTACTTC. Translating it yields CASSSRHPRETQYF. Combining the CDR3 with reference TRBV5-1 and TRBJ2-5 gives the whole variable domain KAGVTQTPRYLIKTRGQQVTLSCSPISGHRSVSWYQQTPGQGLQFLFEYFSETQRNKGNFPGRFSGRQFSNSRSEMNVSTLELGDSALYLCASSSRHPRETQYFGPGTRLLVL.

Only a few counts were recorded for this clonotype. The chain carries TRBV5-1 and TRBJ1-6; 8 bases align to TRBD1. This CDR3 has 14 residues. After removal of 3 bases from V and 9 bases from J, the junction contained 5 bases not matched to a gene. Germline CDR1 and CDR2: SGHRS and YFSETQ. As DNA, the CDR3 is TGCGCCAGCAGCTACGGACAGGGAGTTTCACCCCTCCACTTT. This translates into CASSYGQGVSPLHF.

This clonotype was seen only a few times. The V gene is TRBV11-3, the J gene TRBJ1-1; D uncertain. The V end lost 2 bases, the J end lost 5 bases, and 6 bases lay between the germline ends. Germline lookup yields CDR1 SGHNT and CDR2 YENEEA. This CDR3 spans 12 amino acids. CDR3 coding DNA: TGTGCCAGCAGCTTAATCGGGACTGAAGCTTTCTTT. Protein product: CASSLIGTEAFF.

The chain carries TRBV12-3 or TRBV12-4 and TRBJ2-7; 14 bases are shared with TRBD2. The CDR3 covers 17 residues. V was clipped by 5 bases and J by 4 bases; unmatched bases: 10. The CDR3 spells CASSPRTSGRRTYEQYF. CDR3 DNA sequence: TGTGCCAGCAGTCCAAGGACTAGCGGGAGGAGGACTTACGAGCAGTACTTC.

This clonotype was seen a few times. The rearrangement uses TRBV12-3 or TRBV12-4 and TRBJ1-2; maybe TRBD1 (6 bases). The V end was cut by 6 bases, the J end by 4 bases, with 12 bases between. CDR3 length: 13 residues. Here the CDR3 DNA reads TGTGCCAGCAGCTACCCAGGGGCCTATGGCTACACCTTC. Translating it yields CASSYPGAYGYTF.

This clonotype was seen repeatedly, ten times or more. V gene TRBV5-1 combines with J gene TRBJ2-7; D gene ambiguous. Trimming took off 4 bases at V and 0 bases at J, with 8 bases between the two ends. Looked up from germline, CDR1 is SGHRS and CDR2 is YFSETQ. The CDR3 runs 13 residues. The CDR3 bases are TGCGCCAGCAGCCTATTAGCCTCCTACGAGCAGTACTTC. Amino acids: CASSLLASYEQYF.

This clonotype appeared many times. The CDR3 DNA follows: TGCAGTGCTACCCCCAACTCGGGGGTAGATGAGCAGTTCTTC. It encodes CSATPNSGVDEQFF. This rearrangement joins TRBV20-1 to TRBJ2-1, with TRBD2 as a possible D gene (6 bases). The V gene's germline CDR1 is DFQATT and CDR2 SNEGSKA (reference sequence). This CDR3 is built from 14 residues. The V and J ends lost 4 bases and 8 bases respectively, with 18 bases between them.

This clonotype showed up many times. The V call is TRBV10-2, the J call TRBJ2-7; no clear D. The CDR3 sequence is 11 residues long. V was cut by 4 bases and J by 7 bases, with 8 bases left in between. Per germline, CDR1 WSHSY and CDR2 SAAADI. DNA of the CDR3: TGCGCCAGCAGTGGGGGTGGAGAGCAGTACTTC. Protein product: CASSGGGEQYF.

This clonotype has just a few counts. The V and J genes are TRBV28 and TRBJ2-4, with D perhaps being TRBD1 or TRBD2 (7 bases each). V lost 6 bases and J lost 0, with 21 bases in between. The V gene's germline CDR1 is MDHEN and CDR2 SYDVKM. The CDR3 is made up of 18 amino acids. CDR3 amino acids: CASSQTGWTGGAKNIQYF. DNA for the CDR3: TGTGCCAGCAGCCAGACAGGGTGGACGGGAGGAGCCAAAAACATTCAGTACTTC. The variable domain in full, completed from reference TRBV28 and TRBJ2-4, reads DVKVTQSSRYLVKRTGEKVFLECVQDMDHENMFWYRQDPGLGLRLIYFSYDVKMKEKGDIPEGYSVSREKKERFSLILESASTNQTSMYLCASSQTGWTGGAKNIQYFGAGTRLSVL.

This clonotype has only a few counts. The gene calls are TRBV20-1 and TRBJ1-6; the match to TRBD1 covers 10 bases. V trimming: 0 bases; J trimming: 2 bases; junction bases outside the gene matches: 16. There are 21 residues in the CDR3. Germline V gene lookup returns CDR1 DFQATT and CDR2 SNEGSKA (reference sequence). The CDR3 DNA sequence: TGCAGTGCTAGAGATTGGACAGGGGGGTCTTTGAAGTCGACCTATAATTCACCCCTCCACTTT. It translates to CSARDWTGGSLKSTYNSPLHF.

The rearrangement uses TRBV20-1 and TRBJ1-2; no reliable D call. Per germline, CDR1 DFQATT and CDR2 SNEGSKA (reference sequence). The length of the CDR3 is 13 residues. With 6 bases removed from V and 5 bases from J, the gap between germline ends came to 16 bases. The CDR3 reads CSAPVIRSYGYTF. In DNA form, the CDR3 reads TGCAGTGCGCCGGTGATTCGTTCGTATGGCTACACCTTC.

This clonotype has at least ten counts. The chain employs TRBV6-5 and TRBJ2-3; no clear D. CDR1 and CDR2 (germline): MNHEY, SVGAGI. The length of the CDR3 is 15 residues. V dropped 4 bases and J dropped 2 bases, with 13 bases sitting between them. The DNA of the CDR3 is TGTGCCAGCAGTTTCGGACGTGGGTCCACAGATACGCAGTATTTT. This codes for CASSFGRGSTDTQYF.

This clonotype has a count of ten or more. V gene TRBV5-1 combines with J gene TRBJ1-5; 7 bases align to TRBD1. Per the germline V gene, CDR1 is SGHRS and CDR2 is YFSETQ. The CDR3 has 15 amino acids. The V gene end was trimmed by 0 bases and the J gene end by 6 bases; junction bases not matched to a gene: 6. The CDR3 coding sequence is TGCGCCAGCAGCTTGGGACAGGGTGGTACTCAGCCCCAGCATTTT. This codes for CASSLGQGGTQPQHF.

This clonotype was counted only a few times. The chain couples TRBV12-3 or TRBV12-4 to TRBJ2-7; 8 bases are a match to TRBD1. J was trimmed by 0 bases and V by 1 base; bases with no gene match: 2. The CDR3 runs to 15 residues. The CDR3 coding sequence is TGTGCCAGCAGTTTAGGGACAGGGAGCTCCTACGAGCAGTACTTC. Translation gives CASSLGTGSSYEQYF.

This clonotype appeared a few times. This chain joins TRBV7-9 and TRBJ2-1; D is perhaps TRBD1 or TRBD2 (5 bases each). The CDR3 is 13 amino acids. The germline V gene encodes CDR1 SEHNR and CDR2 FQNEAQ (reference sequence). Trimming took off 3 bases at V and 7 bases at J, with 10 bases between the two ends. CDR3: CASSLGEGNEQFF. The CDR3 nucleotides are TGTGCCAGCAGCTTGGGGGAAGGAAATGAGCAGTTCTTC.

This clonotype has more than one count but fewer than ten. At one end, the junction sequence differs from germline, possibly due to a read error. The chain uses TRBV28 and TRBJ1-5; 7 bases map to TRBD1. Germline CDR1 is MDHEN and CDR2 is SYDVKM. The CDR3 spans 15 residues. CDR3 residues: CASNRGQRGNQPQHF. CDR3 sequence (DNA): TGCGCCAGCAACCGGGGACAGCGAGGCAATCAGCCCCAGCATTTT.

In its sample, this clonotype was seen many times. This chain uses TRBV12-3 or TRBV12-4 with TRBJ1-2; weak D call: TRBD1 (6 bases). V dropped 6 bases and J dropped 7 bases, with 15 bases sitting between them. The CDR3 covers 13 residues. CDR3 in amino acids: CASRPTGSPGYTF. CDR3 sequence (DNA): TGTGCCAGCAGACCTACAGGGTCCCCTGGCTACACCTTC.

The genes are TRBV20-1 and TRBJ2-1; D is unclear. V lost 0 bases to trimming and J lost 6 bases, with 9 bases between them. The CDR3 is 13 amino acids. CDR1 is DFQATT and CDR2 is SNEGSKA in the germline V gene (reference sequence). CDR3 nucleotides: TGCAGTGCTAGAGATAAGGGCGGCAATGAGCAGTTCTTC. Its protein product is CSARDKGGNEQFF.